One sample yielded the 17 T cell receptor beta chains listed below, sequenced in a study of Graves' ophthalmopathy and Graves' hyperthyroidism. RNA transcripts were the template, and TCR beta CDR3 regions were amplified from them. Investigators did first-round RT-PCR with HTBI primers, then second-round multiplex PCR. TCRdb called the multiplex PCR reads again in MiXCR, with one record for every CDR3 protein. The data contain over a million distinct CDR3 sequences, 36% of them singletons. Material: peripheral blood or thyroid tissue (not recorded which). The receptors were sampled from an adult man with Graves' hyperthyroidism.

The chain recombines TRBV5-5 with TRBJ2-5, with 7 bases aligning to TRBD1. CDR3 size: 16 residues. J lost 2 bases, V lost 6 bases, and 13 bases had no gene match. Germline CDR1 and CDR2: SGHKS and YYEKEE (reference sequence). The CDR3 sequence is CASNLQGRGEQETQYF. DNA for the CDR3: TGTGCCAGCAACTTACAGGGGCGAGGGGAGCAAGAGACCCAGTACTTC.

This clonotype was counted a few times. The chain carries TRBV6-1 and TRBJ2-7; 9 nucleotides align to TRBD1. Germline CDR1 reads MNHNS; CDR2 reads SASEGT. Germline trimming cut 8 bases from V and 2 bases from J; bases unmatched to any gene: 7. CDR3 size: 14 residues. As DNA, the CDR3 is TGTGCCAGCGCTAGGGACAGGGAGCCCTACGAGCAGTACTTC. This codes for CASARDREPYEQYF.

This clonotype has a count of ten or more. J is TRBJ1-1 and V is TRBV7-9; perhaps TRBD1 as D (6 bases). In germline, CDR1 is SEHNR, CDR2 FQNEAQ (reference sequence). The CDR3 sequence is 15 residues long. The V end was cut by 2 bases, the J end by 4 bases, with 14 bases between. In nucleotides, the CDR3 is TGTGCCAGCAGCTTAACTGGGGGCGCGGGCACTGAAGCTTTCTTT. Its protein is CASSLTGGAGTEAFF.

The chain employs TRBV28 and TRBJ1-6; maybe TRBD1 (6 bases). The CDR3 is made up of 14 amino acids. Looked up from germline, CDR1 is MDHEN and CDR2 is SYDVKM. V lost 3 bases and J lost 7, with 10 bases in between. The CDR3: CASSFGQKNSPLHF. The CDR3 coding sequence is TGTGCCAGCAGTTTCGGACAGAAAAATTCACCCCTCCACTTT.

The chain carries TRBV15 and TRBJ2-7; D gene ambiguous. The V end lost 2 bases, the J end lost 7 bases, and 9 bases lay between the germline ends. The CDR3 length is 12 residues. The germline V gene encodes CDR1 LNHNV and CDR2 YYDKDF (reference sequence). CDR3: CATSRNPLEQYF. As DNA, the CDR3 is TGTGCCACCAGCAGAAACCCCCTGGAGCAGTACTTC.

Note on this clonotype: The junction and the germline gene differ at one end; a read error may be behind it. The V gene is TRBV7-8, the J gene TRBJ1-2, with D uncertain. The germline V gene has CDR1 SGHVS and CDR2 FQNEAQ. The CDR3 is made up of 13 amino acids. CDR3 in amino acids: CASSQNTSYDYTF. In DNA form, the CDR3 reads TGTGCCAGCAGCCAAAACACCTCATATGACTACACCTTC.

This sequence joins TRBV7-2 and TRBJ2-6, with TRBD2 matching over 7 bases. Germline V gives CDR1 SGHTA, CDR2 FQGNSA. V shed 2 bases, J shed 3 bases, and the junction held 4 bases outside the gene matches. CDR3 length equals 16 residues. Here the CDR3 DNA reads TGTGCCAGCAGCTTACTGGGGGGGGTTGGGGCCAACGTCCTGACTTTC. Protein: CASSLLGGVGANVLTF. Variable domain in full (rest from reference TRBV7-2 and TRBJ2-6): GAGVSQSPSNKVTEKGKDVELRCDPISGHTALYWYRQSLGQGLEFLIYFQGNSAPDKSGLPSDRFSAERTGGSVSTLTIQRTQQEDSAVYLCASSLLGGVGANVLTFGAGSRLTVL.

Ten or more counts support this clonotype. V usage is TRBV7-7 and J usage is TRBJ2-7; a weak D match, TRBD1 (6 bases). The CDR3 sequence is 16 residues long. Trimming removed 6 bases from V and 3 bases from J, with 21 bases in between. Per germline, CDR1 SSHAT and CDR2 FNYEAQ (reference sequence). The CDR3 protein is CASRQKSQGPFYEQYF. CDR3 DNA sequence: TGTGCCAGCAGACAAAAGTCACAGGGCCCGTTCTACGAGCAGTACTTC.

The chain uses TRBV2 and TRBJ2-3, with 7 nucleotides matching TRBD1. V lost 4 bases, J lost 6 bases, and 10 bases stayed unmatched. CDR1 and CDR2 from the germline V gene are SNHLY and FYNNEI. The CDR3 extends over 15 amino acids. CDR3 coding DNA: TGTGCCAGCAGTGTGAACGACAGGGAGTGGGATACGCAGTATTTT. Its translation is CASSVNDREWDTQYF.

As for this clonotype: A much bigger clone sits one base away, suggesting this may be a read error. This chain links TRBV20-1 with TRBJ1-2; the match to TRBD1 covers 9 bases. J was trimmed by 3 bases and V by 3 bases; bases with no gene match: 5. Per the germline V gene, CDR1 is DFQATT and CDR2 is SNEGSKA (reference sequence). The CDR3 has 14 amino acids. Written as DNA, the CDR3 is TGCAGTGCTAGGCTTACAGGGGGCGACTATGGCTACACCTTC. The encoded protein is CSARLTGGDYGYTF.

Notes on this clonotype: Being one base from a much bigger clone, this may be a read error. V is TRBV10-3 and J is TRBJ1-3, with TRBD1 as a possible D gene (6 bases). This CDR3 has 16 residues. Germline V lookup: CDR1 ENHRY, CDR2 SYGVKD. V was clipped by 7 bases and J by 0 bases, with 16 bases between them. The CDR3 sequence: CAIMDSQGNSGNTIYF. The CDR3 DNA reads TGTGCCATCATGGACAGTCAAGGAAACTCTGGAAACACCATATATTTT.

The chain combines TRBV7-2 with TRBJ1-5, with 10 bases aligning to TRBD1. V was pared by 4 bases and J by 2 bases, with 8 bases of the junction left unmatched. The CDR3 has 17 amino acids. Germline V gene sequence: CDR1 SGHTA, CDR2 FQGNSA. The CDR3 sequence is CASSSGTGASGNQPQHF. The CDR3 DNA reads TGTGCCAGCAGCTCAGGGACAGGGGCTTCAGGCAATCAGCCCCAGCATTTT.

This clonotype appeared many times. This chain connects TRBV25-1 to TRBJ1-2; D unresolved. This CDR3 spans 12 amino acids. CDR1 is MGHDK and CDR2 is SYGVNS in the germline V gene. V was pared by 3 bases and J by 5 bases, with 7 bases between. The CDR3 loop reads CASSEALYGYTF. CDR3 DNA sequence: TGTGCCAGCAGTGAGGCTCTTTATGGCTACACCTTC.

At least ten counts were recorded for this clonotype. The V and J genes are TRBV20-1 and TRBJ2-7, with D possibly being TRBD1 (5 bases). The CDR3 is made up of 12 amino acids. Looked up from germline, CDR1 is DFQATT and CDR2 is SNEGSKA (reference sequence). V gave up 5 bases and J gave up 1 base, with 9 bases separating them. The CDR3 nucleotides read TGCAGTGCTGGGGCTATTTCCTACGAGCAGTACTTC. Translation gives CSAGAISYEQYF.

As for this clonotype: This may be a read error, as it is one base from a much larger clone. The chain combines TRBV7-4 with TRBJ1-5; TRBD1 is a possible D gene (5 bases). Germline values: CDR1 SGHVT, CDR2 SQSDAQ. The CDR3 covers 16 residues. CDR3 amino acids: CASSLAHGRGKQPQHF. The CDR3, as DNA: TGTGCCAGCAGCTTAGCCCACGGGCGGGGCAAGCAGCCCCAGCATTTT.

The chain joins TRBV7-9 to TRBJ2-5; 7 nucleotides line up with TRBD1. The CDR3 is 14 residues long. V lost 5 bases and J lost 9; bases outside the gene matches: 12. Germline CDR1 is SEHNR and CDR2 is FQNEAQ (reference sequence). This CDR3 reads CASSKTGSNQPQYF. In DNA form, the CDR3 reads TGTGCCAGCAGCAAGACAGGGAGCAATCAGCCCCAGTACTTC.

The chain couples TRBV10-3 to TRBJ1-1; no firm D call. The V gene's germline CDR1 is ENHRY and CDR2 SYGVKD. Trimming took off 3 bases at V and 2 bases at J, with 7 bases between the two ends. This CDR3 is 13 amino acids long. DNA for the CDR3: TGTGCCATCAGTGACACAGACAACACTGAAGCTTTCTTT. As protein: CAISDTDNTEAFF.